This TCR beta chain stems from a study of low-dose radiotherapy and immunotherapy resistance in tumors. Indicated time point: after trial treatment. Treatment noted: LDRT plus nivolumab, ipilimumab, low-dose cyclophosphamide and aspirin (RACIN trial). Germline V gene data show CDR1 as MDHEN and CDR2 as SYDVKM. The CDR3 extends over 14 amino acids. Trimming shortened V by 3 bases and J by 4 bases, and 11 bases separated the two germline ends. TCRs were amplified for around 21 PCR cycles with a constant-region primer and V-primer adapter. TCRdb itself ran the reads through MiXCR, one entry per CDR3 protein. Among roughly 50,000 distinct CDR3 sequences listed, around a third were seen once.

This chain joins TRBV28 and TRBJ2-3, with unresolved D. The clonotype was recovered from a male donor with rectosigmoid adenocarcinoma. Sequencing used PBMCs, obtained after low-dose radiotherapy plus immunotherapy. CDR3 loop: CASSFGGVADTQYF. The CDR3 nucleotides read TGTGCCAGCAGTTTCGGTGGAGTGGCAGATACGCAGTATTTT.